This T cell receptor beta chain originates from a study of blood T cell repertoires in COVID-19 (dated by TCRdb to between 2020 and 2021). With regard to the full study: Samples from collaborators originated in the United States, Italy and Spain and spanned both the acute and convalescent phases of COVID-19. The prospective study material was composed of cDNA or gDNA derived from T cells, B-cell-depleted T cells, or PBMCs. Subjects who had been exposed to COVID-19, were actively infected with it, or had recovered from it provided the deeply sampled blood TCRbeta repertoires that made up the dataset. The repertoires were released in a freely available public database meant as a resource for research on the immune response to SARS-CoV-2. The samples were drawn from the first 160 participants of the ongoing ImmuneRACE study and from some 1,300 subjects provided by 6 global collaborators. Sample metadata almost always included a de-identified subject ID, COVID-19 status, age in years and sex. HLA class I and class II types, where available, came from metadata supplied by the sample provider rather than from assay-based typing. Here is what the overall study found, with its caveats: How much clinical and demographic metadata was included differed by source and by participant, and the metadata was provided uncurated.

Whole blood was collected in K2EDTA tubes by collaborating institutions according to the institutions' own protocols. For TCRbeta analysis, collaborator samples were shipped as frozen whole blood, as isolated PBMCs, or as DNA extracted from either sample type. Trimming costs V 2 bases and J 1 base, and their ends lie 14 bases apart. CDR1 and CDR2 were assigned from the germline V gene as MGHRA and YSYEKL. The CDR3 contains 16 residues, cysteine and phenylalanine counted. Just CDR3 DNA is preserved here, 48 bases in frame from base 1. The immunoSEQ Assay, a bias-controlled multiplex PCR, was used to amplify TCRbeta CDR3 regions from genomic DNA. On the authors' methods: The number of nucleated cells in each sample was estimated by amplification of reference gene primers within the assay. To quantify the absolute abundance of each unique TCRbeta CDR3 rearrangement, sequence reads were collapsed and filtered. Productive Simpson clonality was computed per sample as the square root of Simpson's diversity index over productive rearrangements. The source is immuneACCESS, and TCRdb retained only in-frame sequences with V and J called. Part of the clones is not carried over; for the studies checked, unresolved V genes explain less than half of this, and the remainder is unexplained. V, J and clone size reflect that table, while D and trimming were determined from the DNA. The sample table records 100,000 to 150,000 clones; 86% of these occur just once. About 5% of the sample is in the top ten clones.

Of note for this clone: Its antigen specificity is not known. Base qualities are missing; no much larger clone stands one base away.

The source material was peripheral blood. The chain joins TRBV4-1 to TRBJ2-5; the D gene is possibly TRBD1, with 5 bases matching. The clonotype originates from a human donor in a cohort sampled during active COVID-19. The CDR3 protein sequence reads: CASSQYPRTTQETQYF. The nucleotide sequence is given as TGCGCCAGCAGCCAATACCCCCGGACAACCCAAGAGACCCAGTACTTC.